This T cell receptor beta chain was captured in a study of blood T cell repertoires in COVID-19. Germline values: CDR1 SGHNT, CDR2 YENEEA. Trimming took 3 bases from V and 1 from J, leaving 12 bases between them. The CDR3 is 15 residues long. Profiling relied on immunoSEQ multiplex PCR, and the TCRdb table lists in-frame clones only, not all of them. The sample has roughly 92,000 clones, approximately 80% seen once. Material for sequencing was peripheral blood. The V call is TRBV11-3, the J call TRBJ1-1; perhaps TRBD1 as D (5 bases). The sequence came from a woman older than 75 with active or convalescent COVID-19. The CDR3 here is CASSLHGGRNTEAFF. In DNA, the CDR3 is TGTGCCAGCAGCTTGCACGGGGGAAGGAACACTGAAGCTTTCTTT.